Shown below are 23 T cell receptor beta chains from a single sample sequenced in a study of CD8 T cells in ankylosing spondylitis. Study-level results: Fewer than ten highly homologous variants made up a TCR beta motif that seemed to typify ankylosing spondylitis blood.

TCRdb re-derived calls from the 5' RACE reads in MiXCR, one entry per CDR3 protein. The profile shows about 800,000 distinct CDR3 sequences, about 12% of them singletons. Antigens for these TCRs are unknown. Sequencing input: blood, either unsorted or a sorted T cell fraction (not recorded which). The receptors shown here come from a male donor with ankylosing spondylitis.

The V gene is TRBV5-1, the J gene TRBJ2-2; maybe TRBD2 (6 bases). CDR3 length equals 15 residues. Trimming stripped 6 bases from V and 2 bases from J, with 14 bases between. Germline assignment: CDR1 SGHRS and CDR2 YFSETQ. Here the CDR3 reads CASNMRDFNTGELFF. The CDR3 region has the DNA TGCGCCAGCAACATGAGGGACTTTAACACCGGGGAGCTGTTTTTT.

The chain uses TRBV4-2 and TRBJ2-2, with unresolved D. V gave up 0 bases and J gave up 8 bases, with 13 bases separating them. Germline V gene data show CDR1 as LGHNA and CDR2 as YNFKEQ. CDR3 size: 15 residues. The DNA for the CDR3 is TGTGCCAGCAGCCAAGAGAGGCTTTTTGGAGGGGAGCTGTTTTTT. This gives the protein CASSQERLFGGELFF.

This clonotype was observed a handful of times. The chain carries TRBV2 and TRBJ2-7; 9 nucleotides match TRBD2. Germline assignment: CDR1 SNHLY and CDR2 FYNNEI. This CDR3 has 16 residues. V lost 3 bases and J lost 3; bases outside the gene matches: 9. The CDR3 DNA sequence: TGTGCCAGCAGTGACTTGGCTAGCGGGATATTCTACGAGCAGTACTTC. Its translation is CASSDLASGIFYEQYF. The variable domain in full, completed from reference TRBV2 and TRBJ2-7, reads EPEVTQTPSHQVTQMGQEVILRCVPISNHLYFYWYRQILGQKVEFLVSFYNNEISEKSEIFDDQFSVERPDGSNFTLKIRSTKLEDSAMYFCASSDLASGIFYEQYFGPGTRLTVT.

The chain uses TRBV9 and TRBJ2-5; a possible D gene is TRBD2 (5 bases). Trimming shortened V by 7 bases and J by 1 base, and 11 bases separated the two germline ends. This CDR3 region has 13 residues. Per germline, CDR1 SGDLS and CDR2 YYNGEE. The CDR3 loop reads CASEAGIQETQYF. The DNA for the CDR3 is TGTGCCAGCGAAGCCGGGATCCAAGAGACCCAGTACTTC.

This sequence joins TRBV20-1 and TRBJ2-7, with 10 bases that match TRBD2. The CDR3 is made up of 13 amino acids. Germline lookup yields CDR1 DFQATT and CDR2 SNEGSKA (reference sequence). V lost 6 bases and J lost 5; bases outside the gene matches: 7. The CDR3 here is CSALGTSDNEQYF. The CDR3 DNA is TGCAGTGCCCTCGGGACTAGCGACAACGAGCAGTACTTC.

CDR3 sequence reads: CASSLEPGAVSGANVLTF. In DNA form, the CDR3 reads TGTGCCAGCAGCTTAGAGCCGGGGGCTGTTTCTGGGGCCAACGTCCTGACTTTC. The chain uses TRBV11-2 and TRBJ2-6, with D perhaps matching TRBD1 or TRBD2 (6 bases each). Between the trimmed V and J ends, which lost 0 bases and 1 base, there was a span of 13 bases. Germline CDR1 SGHAT, CDR2 FQNNGV. The CDR3 consists of 18 residues.

This chain connects TRBV10-2 to TRBJ1-2; D perhaps matches TRBD1 (5 bases). Germline CDR1 reads WSHSY; CDR2 reads SAAADI. V lost 3 bases, J lost 2 bases, and 13 bases lay in between. The CDR3 contains 15 residues. This chain's CDR3 is CASSDWATANYGYTF. In DNA, the CDR3 is TGCGCCAGCAGTGATTGGGCGACAGCAAACTATGGCTACACCTTC.

J is TRBJ2-7 and V is TRBV10-3; D call uncertain. The CDR3 loop spans 12 amino acids. CDR1 is ENHRY, CDR2 SYGVKD, per germline. V was shortened by 3 bases and J by 6 bases, with 9 bases between the two germline ends. CDR3 in DNA: TGTGCCATCAGTGAACTCAAGGGCGAGCAGTACTTC. Residues: CAISELKGEQYF.

This clonotype occurred a few times. The chain is built from TRBV7-2 and TRBJ2-2; TRBD1 might be the D (6 bases). V was pared by 10 bases and J by 5 bases, with 23 bases between. The germline V gene has CDR1 SGHTA and CDR2 FQGNSA. The CDR3 consists of 16 residues. CDR3 in amino acids: CATPPSGARGTGELFF. The CDR3 DNA sequence: TGTGCCACTCCGCCGAGTGGGGCCAGGGGAACCGGGGAGCTGTTTTTT.

In its sample, this clonotype was seen a few times. V usage is TRBV7-8 and J usage is TRBJ2-1; TRBD1 agrees at 9 bases. CDR1 is SGHVS and CDR2 is FQNEAQ in the germline V gene. Trimming removed 5 bases from V and 0 bases from J; junction bases left unmatched: 5. This CDR3 has 16 amino acids. The CDR3 reads CASSGTGRSSYNEQFF. For the CDR3, the DNA is TGTGCCAGCAGCGGGACAGGGAGAAGCTCCTACAATGAGCAGTTCTTC.

Note on this clonotype: The junction does not match germline at one end; this may be a read error. V usage is TRBV20-1 and J usage is TRBJ1-1; D gene unclear. The germline CDR1 and CDR2 sequences are DFQATT and SNEGSKA (reference sequence). The CDR3 sequence is 13 residues long. CDR3 sequence reads: CSARVPANTGAFF. CDR3 DNA: TGCAGTGCTAGAGTACCGGCCAACACTGGAGCTTTCTTT.

This chain connects TRBV6-5 to TRBJ2-5, with 14 bases aligning to TRBD2. Germline loops: CDR1 MNHEY, CDR2 SVGAGI. The trim removed 0 bases at V and 4 bases at J, leaving 1 base unmatched. CDR3 length equals 16 residues. The DNA for the CDR3 is TGTGCCAGCAGTTACTCGGGGACTAGCGGGAGAGAGACCCAGTACTTC. As protein: CASSYSGTSGRETQYF.

This clonotype was observed a few times. V is TRBV3-1 and J is TRBJ2-1, with TRBD2 as a possible D gene (6 bases). This CDR3 is 16 amino acids long. Germline CDR1 and CDR2: LGHDT and YNNKEL (reference sequence). V shed 1 base and J shed 7 bases, with 17 bases lying between them. The CDR3 region is CASSQGPRSRGNEQFF. Written as DNA, the CDR3 is TGTGCCAGCAGCCAAGGGCCCCGGAGTCGGGGGAATGAGCAGTTCTTC.

The rearrangement links TRBV7-2 to TRBJ2-2; weak D call: TRBD1 (6 bases). The CDR3 contains 15 residues. CDR1 is SGHTA, CDR2 FQGNSA, per germline. V lost 2 bases to trimming and J lost 5 bases, with 12 bases between them. The CDR3 bases are TGTGCCAGCAGCTTAACAGGGTCGGTAACCGGGGAGCTGTTTTTT. Its translation: CASSLTGSVTGELFF.

This clonotype was detected many times. CDR3 region: CASSLQQGRGETQYF. Here the CDR3 DNA reads TGTGCCAGCAGCCTACAACAGGGTCGGGGGGAGACCCAGTACTTC. The rearrangement uses TRBV7-8 and TRBJ2-5, with D perhaps matching TRBD1 or TRBD2 (6 bases each). Per germline, CDR1 SGHVS and CDR2 FQNEAQ. The CDR3 is 15 residues long. V was pared by 5 bases and J by 5 bases, with 18 bases between.

At least ten counts were recorded for this clonotype. The rearrangement joins TRBV7-2 to TRBJ2-7; D gene unclear. CDR1 and CDR2 from the germline V gene are SGHTA and FQGNSA. The CDR3 covers 14 residues. V was cut by 1 base and J by 0 bases, with 7 bases left in between. The CDR3 sequence: CASSLDRTSYEQYF. The CDR3, as DNA: TGTGCCAGCAGCTTAGATCGCACCTCCTACGAGCAGTACTTC.

The gene calls are TRBV7-9 and TRBJ1-1, with D possibly matching TRBD1 (6 bases). CDR3 length equals 14 residues. V lost 3 bases, J lost 4 bases, and 12 bases lay in between. Germline V CDR1 and CDR2: SEHNR, FQNEAQ (reference sequence). CDR3: CASSFTGMATEAFF. The CDR3 DNA reads as TGTGCCAGCAGCTTTACAGGGATGGCCACTGAAGCTTTCTTT.

Only a few counts were recorded for this clonotype. The chain joins TRBV20-1 to TRBJ1-2, with D uncertain. V was clipped by 2 bases and J by 7 bases, with 8 bases between them. The CDR3 totals 11 residues. Germline V gene sequence: CDR1 DFQATT, CDR2 SNEGSKA (reference sequence). Here the CDR3 DNA reads TGCAGTGCTAGACTCGGTGGTGGCTACACCTTC. Protein sequence: CSARLGGGYTF.

J is TRBJ2-1 and V is TRBV24-1, with TRBD2 matching 10 bases. The germline CDR1 and CDR2 sequences are KGHDR and SFDVKD. There are 16 residues in the CDR3. Trimming took 2 bases from V and 6 from J; bases not matched to a gene: 6. CDR3 sequence reads: CATSDSASGGSNEQFF. The CDR3 DNA follows: TGTGCCACCAGTGATTCTGCTAGCGGGGGTTCCAATGAGCAGTTCTTC.

This chain links TRBV7-2 with TRBJ1-2; D ambiguous. The germline V and J ends were trimmed by 2 bases and 0 bases, with 13 bases remaining between them. Germline lookup yields CDR1 SGHTA and CDR2 FQGNSA. This CDR3 contains 16 residues. The CDR3 DNA sequence: TGTGCCAGCAGCTTACTTAGTGGGAGACCTAACTATGGCTACACCTTC. Translated, it gives CASSLLSGRPNYGYTF.

Only a few counts were recorded for this clonotype. The V gene is TRBV6-2 or TRBV6-3, the J gene TRBJ1-5; no reliable D call. This CDR3 comprises 12 residues. Germline V gene sequence: CDR1 MNHEY, CDR2 SVGEGT. The V and J ends lost 7 bases and 1 base respectively, with 5 bases between them. CDR3 coding DNA: TGTGCCAGCATGGACAGCAATCAGCCCCAGCATTTT. Translated, it gives CASMDSNQPQHF.

The rearrangement joins TRBV20-1 to TRBJ2-1; a weak D match, TRBD1 (6 bases). V lost 4 bases and J lost 7, with 17 bases in between. The germline CDR1 and CDR2 sequences are DFQATT and SNEGSKA (reference sequence). The CDR3 has 14 amino acids. The CDR3 sequence is CSAKGSTGMNEQFF. CDR3 nucleotide sequence: TGCAGTGCTAAGGGATCGACAGGAATGAATGAGCAGTTCTTC.

This clonotype was picked up many times. The chain carries TRBV5-6 and TRBJ1-1, with D maybe TRBD1 (5 bases). From germline, CDR1 is SGHDT and CDR2 YYEEEE. The CDR3 loop spans 14 amino acids. The V gene lost 1 base and the J gene lost 4 bases, with 11 bases spanning the gap. The CDR3 loop reads CASSLPQGTTEAFF. The CDR3 DNA reads TGTGCCAGCAGCTTGCCGCAAGGGACCACTGAAGCTTTCTTT.